The entry that follows covers one T cell receptor beta chain sequence. As yet, its antigen is unknown. From germline, CDR1 is MDHEN and CDR2 SYDVKM. V lost 5 bases and J lost 3, with 11 bases in between. This CDR3 spans 14 amino acids. Documented treatment: around 19 received Ad26.COV2.S at low or high dose, single or two shots; roughly five received placebo; per-sample allocation not given. On day 63 after the first injection, vaccine and placebo recipients gave samples. This adult donor, from Boston, was 18-55 years old. Clones were read by immunoSEQ multiplex PCR, and TCRdb kept only the in-frame ones, dropping some. This table holds over 200,000 clones, roughly 88% found once. The record originates from a study of Ad26.COV2.S vaccination and SARS-CoV-2 variants. Overall study context: Among those in the COV1001 Ad26.COV2.S trial arm was the donor.

General study points: The study found similar non-spike TCR breadth in vaccine and placebo recipients. Total responses of T cells may have been underestimated by the analyses of TCR breadth and depth.

The sequencing here drew on peripheral blood, taken in a trial of Ad26.COV2.S vaccine versus placebo. The clonotype originates from a person between 18 and 65 years old who received the Ad26.COV2.S COVID-19 vaccine or a placebo. The genes are TRBV28 and TRBJ1-5; D is possibly TRBD1 (5 bases). CDR3 coding DNA: TGTGCCAGCAGTCAACCGGGGGACAATCAGCCCCAGCATTTT. This sequence encodes CASSQPGDNQPQHF.